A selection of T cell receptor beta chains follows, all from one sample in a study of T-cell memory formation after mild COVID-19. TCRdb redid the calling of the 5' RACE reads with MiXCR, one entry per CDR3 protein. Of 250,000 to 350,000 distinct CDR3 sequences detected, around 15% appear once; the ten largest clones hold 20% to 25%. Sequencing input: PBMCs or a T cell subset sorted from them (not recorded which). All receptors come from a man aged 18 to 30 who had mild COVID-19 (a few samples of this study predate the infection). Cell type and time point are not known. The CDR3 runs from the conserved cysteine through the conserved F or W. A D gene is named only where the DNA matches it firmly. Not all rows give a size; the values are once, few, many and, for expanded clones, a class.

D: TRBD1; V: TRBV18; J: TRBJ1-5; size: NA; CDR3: CASSRQGGSSNQPQHF; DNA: TGTGCCAGCTCCCGACAGGGAGGTTCGAGCAATCAGCCCCAGCATTTT
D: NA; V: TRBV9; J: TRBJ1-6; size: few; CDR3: CASSVDGGRLPTPLHF; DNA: TGTGCCAGCAGCGTAGATGGCGGGAGGCTTCCGACACCCCTCCACTTT
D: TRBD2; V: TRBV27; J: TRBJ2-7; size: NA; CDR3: CASRAGLAGAAQYF; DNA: TGTGCCAGCAGGGCGGGACTAGCGGGGGCCGCACAGTACTTC
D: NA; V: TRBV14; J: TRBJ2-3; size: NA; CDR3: CASSQTFPEEDTQYF; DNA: TGTGCCAGCAGCCAGACTTTCCCCGAGGAAGATACGCAGTATTTT
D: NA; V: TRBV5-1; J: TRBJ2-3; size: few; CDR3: CASSLAVGSTDTQYF; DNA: TGCGCCAGCAGCTTGGCCGTCGGGAGCACAGATACGCAGTATTTT
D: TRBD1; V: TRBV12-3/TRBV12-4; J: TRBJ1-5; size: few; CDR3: CASSRQGYNQPQHF; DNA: TGTGCCAGCAGTCGACAGGGGTATAATCAGCCCCAGCATTTT
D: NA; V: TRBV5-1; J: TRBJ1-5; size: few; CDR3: CASQDGVSNQPQHF; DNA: TGCGCCAGCCAGGACGGGGTGAGCAATCAGCCCCAGCATTTT
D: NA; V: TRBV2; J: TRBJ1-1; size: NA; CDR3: CASSEVGYLGPEAFF; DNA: TGTGCCAGCAGTGAAGTGGGGTACCTGGGACCTGAAGCTTTCTTT
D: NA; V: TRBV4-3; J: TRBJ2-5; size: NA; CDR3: CASSQKARGQETQYF; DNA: TGCGCCAGCAGCCAAAAGGCGCGGGGCCAAGAGACCCAGTACTTC
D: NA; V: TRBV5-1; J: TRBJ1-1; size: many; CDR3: CASSGWGPRVEAFF; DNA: TGCGCCAGCAGCGGGTGGGGCCCCAGAGTCGAAGCTTTCTTT
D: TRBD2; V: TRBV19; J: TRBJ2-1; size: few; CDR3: CASRAGGREEQFF; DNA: TGTGCCAGCCGAGCGGGGGGCCGAGAAGAGCAGTTCTTC
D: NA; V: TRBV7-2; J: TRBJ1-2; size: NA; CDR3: CASSLGGRAAYGYTF; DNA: TGTGCCAGCAGCTTAGGAGGCAGGGCGGCCTATGGCTACACCTTC
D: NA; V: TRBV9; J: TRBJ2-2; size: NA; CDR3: CASSVLTGELFF; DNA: TGTGCCAGCAGCGTCCTCACCGGGGAGCTGTTTTTT
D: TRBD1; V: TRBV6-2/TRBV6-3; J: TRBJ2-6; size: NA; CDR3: CASSTTGGSGANVLTF; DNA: TGTGCCAGCAGTACCACAGGGGGCTCCGGGGCCAACGTCCTGACTTTC
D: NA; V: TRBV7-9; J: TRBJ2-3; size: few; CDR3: CASSPGVRPDTQYF; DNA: TGTGCCAGCAGCCCAGGGGTTCGGCCAGATACGCAGTATTTT
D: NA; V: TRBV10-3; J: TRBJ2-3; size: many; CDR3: CAIPGPEPDTQYF; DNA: TGTGCCATCCCCGGGCCAGAGCCAGATACGCAGTATTTT
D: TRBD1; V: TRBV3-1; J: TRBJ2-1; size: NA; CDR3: CASSRPGTGGSEQFF; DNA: TGTGCCAGCAGCCGGCCCGGGACAGGGGGCAGTGAGCAGTTCTTC
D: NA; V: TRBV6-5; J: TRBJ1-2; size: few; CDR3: CASSYSITADSTYGYTF; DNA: TGTGCCAGCAGTTACTCGATTACAGCAGACAGTACTTATGGCTACACCTTC
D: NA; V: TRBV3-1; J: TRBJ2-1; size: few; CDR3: CASSQSGSNEQFF; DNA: TGTGCCAGCAGCCAGTCTGGGAGCAATGAGCAGTTCTTC
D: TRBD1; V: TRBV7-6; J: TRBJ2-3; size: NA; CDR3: CASKQGPNTDTQYF; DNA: TGTGCCAGCAAACAGGGGCCTAACACAGATACGCAGTATTTT
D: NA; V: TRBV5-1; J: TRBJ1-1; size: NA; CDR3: CASSLIFGNTEAFF; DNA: TGCGCCAGCAGCTTGATTTTCGGAAACACTGAAGCTTTCTTT
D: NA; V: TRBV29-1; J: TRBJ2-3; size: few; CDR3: CSVPRSDTQYF; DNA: TGCAGCGTCCCCAGGTCCGATACGCAGTATTTT